Given below is one T cell receptor beta chain in context. It has no known antigen specificity. The input lacks base qualities; no much larger clone sits a single base away. The data were obtained in a study of blood T cell repertoires in COVID-19 (dated by TCRdb to between 2020 and 2021). Broadly, across the study: The collaborator samples originated in the United States, Italy and Spain and spanned the acute and convalescent phases of COVID-19. The dataset comprised deeply sampled blood TCRbeta repertoires from subjects exposed to, actively infected with, or recovered from COVID-19. The prospective study material was composed of cDNA or gDNA derived from T cells, B-cell-depleted T cells, or PBMCs. Where available, HLA class I and class II types were obtained from metadata supplied by the sample provider rather than from assay-based typing. The repertoires were made available in a free public database intended to serve as a resource for research on the immune response to SARS-CoV-2. Samples were obtained from the ongoing ImmuneRACE study (first 160 participants) and from 1,254 subjects provided by 6 global collaborators. A de-identified subject ID, COVID-19 status, age in years and sex were almost always included in the sample metadata.

The immunoSEQ Assay, a bias-controlled multiplex PCR, was used to amplify TCRbeta CDR3 regions from genomic DNA. Regarding the original processing steps: Nucleated cell counts per sample were estimated from amplification of reference gene primers within the assay. To quantify the absolute abundance of each unique TCRbeta CDR3 rearrangement, sequence reads were collapsed and filtered. Productive Simpson clonality was computed per sample as the square root of Simpson's diversity index over productive rearrangements. What TCRdb holds here is the immuneACCESS table cut down to in-frame rearrangements. Part of the clones is not present; checked against another copy, under half of the missing clones reflect an unresolved V gene, and the others are unexplained. V and J calls and clone size are given by that table; D and trimming were obtained from the DNA. The sample table records 300,000 to 350,000 clones; about nine tenths of these occur just once. 6.5% to 8% of the sample comes from the top ten.

One collaborating source in Seattle enrolled patients while the patients were actively infected and followed the patients over time throughout the course of disease. Each collaborating institution followed its own protocols to collect whole blood in K2EDTA tubes. Collaborator samples were shipped for TCRbeta analysis as frozen whole blood, isolated PBMCs, or DNA extracted from either sample type. The paper as a whole reports these results and caveats: The quantity of clinical and demographic metadata differed by source and by participant and was supplied without curation.

Sequenced sample: peripheral blood. This TCR came from a woman in her 30s with COVID-19, enrolled during active disease.

The sequenced DNA: TGCGCCAGCAGCTTCGGGGTTTCCTACGAGCAGTACTTC. Protein translation: CASSFGVSYEQYF. The sequence links TRBV5-1 to TRBJ2-7; a weak D assignment points to TRBD2 (5 bases agree). The germline V gene supplies CDR1 SGHRS and CDR2 YFSETQ. The junction carries 7 bases between V and J, which are trimmed by 2 bases and 1 base respectively. Taken from cysteine to phenylalanine, the CDR3 has 13 residues. This entry keeps only the CDR3 DNA: 39 bases, framed from base 1.